The present T cell receptor beta chain was sequenced within a study of shared clonotypes between healthy human individuals. General study points: Non-shared clonotypes had lower generation probabilities than those shared by all four donors.

The method was immunoSEQ multiplex PCR; TCRdb's version includes in-frame clones alone and lacks a portion of them. Among hundreds of thousands of clones listed, about 92% were seen once. CD45RO-negative CD8 cells positively selected for CCR7 made up the naive population, which excluded terminally differentiated effector memory CD45RA+ cells. Of note for this clone: Its antigen remains unidentified.

Germline CDR1 and CDR2: SGHDN and FVKESK. Trimming at V came to 3 bases and at J to 1 base, leaving 4 bases not matched to a gene. The CDR3 is 15 residues long. V and J are TRBV14 and TRBJ1-1; 8 bases are a match to TRBD1. This sequence was found in a man aged 25-45 years in good health. Source material: naive CD8+ T cells sorted from blood. CDR3 sequence reads: CASSHLGTGNTEAFF. Written as DNA, the CDR3 is TGTGCCAGCAGCCACCTAGGGACAGGGAACACTGAAGCTTTCTTT.